The 23 T cell receptor beta chains in this list originate from one sample, sequenced in a study of untreated major depressive disorder. The repertoire was sequenced with immunoSEQ multiplex PCR; TCRdb's copy has only in-frame clones and lacks some. The top ten clones hold 0.45% to 0.55% of a sample with about 22,000 clones, just under 90% of them seen once. Sequencing was carried out using CD4+ T cells from PBMCs. The receptors stem from a woman in her 40s in good health.

The rearrangement uses TRBV28 and TRBJ2-3; D not resolved. The CDR3 is 12 residues long. Germline CDR1 is MDHEN and CDR2 is SYDVKM. V gave up 5 bases and J gave up 8 bases, with 11 bases separating them. CDR3 amino acids: CASSPPQGTQYF. In DNA form, the CDR3 reads TGTGCCAGCAGTCCCCCACAAGGTACGCAGTATTTT.

The chain employs TRBV10-3 and TRBJ2-3; 9 bases align to TRBD2. In germline, CDR1 is ENHRY, CDR2 SYGVKD. There are 14 residues in the CDR3. The ends lost 8 bases at V and 2 bases at J; junction bases unmatched: 5. This CDR3 is CAIGLAGLTDTQYF. CDR3 coding DNA: TGTGCCATCGGCCTAGCGGGACTCACAGATACGCAGTATTTT.

The rearrangement uses TRBV2 and TRBJ2-7, with a possible D match to TRBD1 (6 bases). Germline V gene sequence: CDR1 SNHLY, CDR2 FYNNEI. V was shortened by 4 bases and J by 4 bases, with 11 bases between the two germline ends. The CDR3 sequence is 13 residues long. CDR3 in amino acids: CASSAETGYEQYF. DNA for the CDR3: TGTGCCAGCAGTGCAGAGACAGGATACGAGCAGTACTTC.

The chain recombines TRBV28 with TRBJ2-3, with D uncertain. CDR1 MDHEN and CDR2 SYDVKM come from the germline V gene. This CDR3 spans 14 amino acids. V lost 7 bases to trimming and J lost 2 bases, with 13 bases between them. The CDR3 DNA sequence: TGTGCCAGCATCTCAGCTCCCTCCACAGATACGCAGTATTTT. Translated: CASISAPSTDTQYF.

The chain uses TRBV4-2 and TRBJ2-1, with TRBD2 matching 12 bases. V was pared by 0 bases and J by 14 bases, with 8 bases of the junction left unmatched. The germline CDR1 and CDR2 sequences are LGHNA and YNFKEQ. This CDR3 is built from 15 residues. CDR3 bases: TGTGCCAGCAGCCAAGATCCTAGCGGGGGGGCCTGGGAGTTCTTC. Its protein product is CASSQDPSGGAWEFF.

The chain recombines TRBV6-1 with TRBJ2-7; weak D call: TRBD1 (6 bases). The CDR3 runs to 15 residues. V gave up 4 bases and J gave up 4 bases, with 17 bases separating them. Germline V lookup: CDR1 MNHNS, CDR2 SASEGT. In DNA form, the CDR3 reads TGTGCCAGCAGTGTAAACAGGGTAGGAAGTTACGAGCAGTACTTC. It translates to CASSVNRVGSYEQYF.

CDR3 amino acids: CASTPGFGQPQHF. In DNA form, the CDR3 reads TGTGCCAGCACCCCAGGTTTTGGTCAGCCCCAGCATTTT. This sequence joins TRBV7-2 and TRBJ1-5; unclear D gene. V gave up 7 bases and J gave up 6 bases, with 13 bases separating them. The CDR3 contains 13 residues. Germline values: CDR1 SGHTA, CDR2 FQGNSA.

The J gene is TRBJ2-2, the V gene TRBV6-5; no firm D call. The CDR3 contains 15 residues. The V end was cut by 2 bases, the J end by 4 bases, with 11 bases between. Germline V gene sequence: CDR1 MNHEY, CDR2 SVGAGI. In DNA, the CDR3 is TGTGCCAGCAGTTACCAACGACCGGGCACCGGGGAGCTGTTTTTT. This encodes CASSYQRPGTGELFF.

The V gene is TRBV19, the J gene TRBJ2-1; D is undetermined. The CDR3 is 13 residues long. Trimming removed 10 bases at V and 3 bases at J, with 13 bases between. Germline V gene sequence: CDR1 LNHDA, CDR2 SQIVND (reference sequence). CDR3 region: CATRRVGYNEQFF. The CDR3 DNA is TGTGCCACCCGTCGGGTGGGCTACAATGAGCAGTTCTTC.

The V and J genes are TRBV4-2 and TRBJ2-1; 7 nucleotides line up with TRBD2. After removal of 3 bases from V and 0 bases from J, the junction contained 5 bases not matched to a gene. From germline, CDR1 is LGHNA and CDR2 YNFKEQ. The CDR3 has 16 residues. Written as DNA, the CDR3 is TGTGCCAGCAGCCAGTCGACTAGCAGCTCCTACAATGAGCAGTTCTTC. It specifies CASSQSTSSSYNEQFF.

This clone was observed a single time. The chain links TRBV11-2 to TRBJ1-4; weak D call: TRBD1 (5 bases). Germline values: CDR1 SGHAT, CDR2 FQNNGV. The CDR3 is made up of 15 amino acids. Trimming took off 4 bases at V and 8 bases at J, with 17 bases between the two ends. This CDR3 reads CASSSIGQGGEKLFF. CDR3 nucleotide sequence: TGTGCCAGCAGCTCGATAGGGCAGGGAGGCGAAAAACTGTTTTTT.

This sequence joins TRBV18 and TRBJ2-7, with D possibly being TRBD1 or TRBD2 (5 bases each). The CDR3 extends over 13 amino acids. V was shortened by 9 bases and J by 2 bases, with 14 bases between the two germline ends. From germline, CDR1 is KGHSH and CDR2 LQKENI. The CDR3 region is CASLRGATYEQYF. As DNA, the CDR3 is TGTGCCAGTCTTCGGGGCGCGACCTACGAGCAGTACTTC. Variable domain in full (rest from reference TRBV18 and TRBJ2-7): NAGVMQNPRHLVRRRGQEARLRCSPMKGHSHVYWYRQLPEEGLKFMVYLQKENIIDESGMPKERFSAEFPKEGPSILRIQQVVRGDSAAYFCASLRGATYEQYFGPGTRLTVT.

The CDR3: CASSLEGTRGILEKLFF. In nucleotides, the CDR3 is TGTGCCAGCAGCTTGGAAGGGACTAGGGGGATTCTAGAAAAACTGTTTTTT. The rearrangement joins TRBV11-2 to TRBJ1-4; perhaps TRBD1 as D (6 bases). V lost 3 bases, J lost 8 bases, and 22 bases lay in between. The CDR3 contains 17 residues. Germline V gene sequence: CDR1 SGHAT, CDR2 FQNNGV.

The CDR3 region is CASSLGRGINYGYTF. The CDR3 DNA follows: TGTGCCAGCAGCTTAGGCAGGGGCATCAACTATGGCTACACCTTC. The chain employs TRBV7-2 and TRBJ1-2; D is perhaps TRBD1 (6 bases). The CDR3 totals 15 residues. V was clipped by 1 base and J by 2 bases, with 11 bases between them. Germline V lookup: CDR1 SGHTA, CDR2 FQGNSA.

This clone came up a few times. V gene TRBV7-7 combines with J gene TRBJ2-5; 8 bases map to TRBD2. V was clipped by 3 bases and J by 4 bases; unmatched bases: 7. The V gene's germline CDR1 is SSHAT and CDR2 FNYEAQ (reference sequence). The CDR3 consists of 15 residues. This chain's CDR3 is CASSLAGTSVETQYF. The DNA of the CDR3 is TGTGCCAGCAGCTTGGCCGGGACTAGTGTAGAGACCCAGTACTTC.

The chain carries TRBV14 and TRBJ2-3; 7 bases match TRBD2. CDR3 size: 19 residues. Trimming at V came to 1 base and at J to 1 base, leaving 14 bases not matched to a gene. Per germline, CDR1 SGHDN and CDR2 FVKESK. The CDR3 sequence is CASSQVPGLGDWGTDTQYF. CDR3 coding DNA: TGTGCCAGCAGCCAAGTTCCAGGACTAGGAGATTGGGGCACAGATACGCAGTATTTT.

For the CDR3, the DNA is TGCGCCAGCAGCTTGAGACAGCTATACACAGATACGCAGTATTTT. Amino acid sequence: CASSLRQLYTDTQYF. J is TRBJ2-3 and V is TRBV5-1, with D possibly matching TRBD1 (5 bases). The CDR3 extends over 15 amino acids. V was pared by 1 base and J by 2 bases, with 11 bases between. From germline, CDR1 is SGHRS and CDR2 YFSETQ. Using reference TRBV5-1 and TRBJ2-3 for the parts outside the CDR3, the full variable domain is KAGVTQTPRYLIKTRGQQVTLSCSPISGHRSVSWYQQTPGQGLQFLFEYFSETQRNKGNFPGRFSGRQFSNSRSEMNVSTLELGDSALYLCASSLRQLYTDTQYFGPGTRLTVL.

In this sample, this clone turned up once. The chain links TRBV6-5 to TRBJ2-5; 9 nucleotides align to TRBD2. CDR1 and CDR2 from the germline V gene are MNHEY and SVGAGI. V trimming: 7 bases; J trimming: 5 bases; junction bases outside the gene matches: 11. The CDR3 extends over 15 amino acids. The CDR3 nucleotides are TGTGCCAGCACCAGACTAGCGGCCCCTCGGGAGACCCAGTACTTC. It encodes CASTRLAAPRETQYF.

The table lists this clone with a few counts. This sequence joins TRBV7-2 and TRBJ1-2; no firm D call. V lost 2 bases and J 2 bases, leaving 9 bases between the germline ends. The germline V gene encodes CDR1 SGHTA and CDR2 FQGNSA. The CDR3 length is 14 residues. This CDR3 reads CASSLLPVNYGYTF. The CDR3 DNA is TGTGCCAGCAGCTTACTTCCGGTAAACTATGGCTACACCTTC.

This chain connects TRBV6-5 to TRBJ1-4; no reliable D call. Germline V gene data show CDR1 as MNHEY and CDR2 as SVGAGI. The CDR3 spans 13 residues. V was trimmed by 6 bases and J by 10 bases, leaving 15 bases between them. CDR3 sequence: CASSSRGFGKLFF. In DNA form, the CDR3 reads TGTGCCAGCAGCTCACGTGGGTTTGGAAAACTGTTTTTT.

This clone has a single count. The chain is built from TRBV6-1 and TRBJ2-7, with a weak D call TRBD1 (5 bases). CDR1 and CDR2 (germline): MNHNS, SASEGT. V lost 7 bases and J lost 4, with 20 bases in between. This CDR3 is 15 amino acids long. CDR3 sequence (DNA): TGTGCCAGCAAGCCTTATAGGGCAGGGATATACGAGCAGTACTTC. This encodes CASKPYRAGIYEQYF.

The rearrangement uses TRBV28 and TRBJ2-2; tentatively, D is TRBD1 (6 bases). The V end lost 6 bases, the J end lost 0 bases, and 17 bases lay between the germline ends. CDR1 is MDHEN, CDR2 SYDVKM, per germline. The length of the CDR3 is 17 residues. CDR3 in amino acids: CASSTTGNPANTGELFF. The DNA of the CDR3 is TGTGCCAGCAGCACCACAGGGAATCCGGCGAACACCGGGGAGCTGTTTTTT.

The rearrangement uses TRBV27 and TRBJ2-1; possible D gene TRBD1, 5 bases. Germline lookup yields CDR1 MNHEY and CDR2 SMNVEV (reference sequence). The CDR3 spans 15 residues. Trimming left V 3 bases short and J 4 bases short, with 13 bases between. The CDR3 region is CASSFGALEYNEQFF. DNA for the CDR3: TGTGCCAGCAGTTTTGGGGCTTTGGAGTACAATGAGCAGTTCTTC.